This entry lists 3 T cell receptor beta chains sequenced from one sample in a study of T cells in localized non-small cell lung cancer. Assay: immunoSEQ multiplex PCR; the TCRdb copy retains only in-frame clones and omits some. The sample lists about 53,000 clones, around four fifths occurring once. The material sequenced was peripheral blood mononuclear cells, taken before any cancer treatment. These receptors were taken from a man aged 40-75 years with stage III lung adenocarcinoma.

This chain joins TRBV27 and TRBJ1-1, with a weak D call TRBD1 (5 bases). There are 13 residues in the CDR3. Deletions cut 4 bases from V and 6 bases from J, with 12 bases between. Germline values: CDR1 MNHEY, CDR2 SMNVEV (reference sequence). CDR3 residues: CASSSGVAPEAFF. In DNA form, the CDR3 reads TGTGCCAGCAGTTCGGGGGTTGCCCCTGAAGCTTTCTTT.

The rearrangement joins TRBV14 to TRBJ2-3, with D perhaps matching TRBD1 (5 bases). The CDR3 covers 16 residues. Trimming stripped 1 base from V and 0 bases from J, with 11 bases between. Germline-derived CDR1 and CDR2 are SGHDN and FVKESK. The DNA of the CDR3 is TGTGCCAGCAGCCAAGGGGGCAGCTTTAGCACAGATACGCAGTATTTT. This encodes CASSQGGSFSTDTQYF.

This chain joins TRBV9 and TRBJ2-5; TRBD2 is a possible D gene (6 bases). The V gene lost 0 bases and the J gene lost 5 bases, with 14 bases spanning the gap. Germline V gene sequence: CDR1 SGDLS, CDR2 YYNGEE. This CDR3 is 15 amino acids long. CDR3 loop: CASSVAGGVVETQYF. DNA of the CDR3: TGTGCCAGCAGCGTAGCCGGGGGAGTGGTGGAGACCCAGTACTTC.